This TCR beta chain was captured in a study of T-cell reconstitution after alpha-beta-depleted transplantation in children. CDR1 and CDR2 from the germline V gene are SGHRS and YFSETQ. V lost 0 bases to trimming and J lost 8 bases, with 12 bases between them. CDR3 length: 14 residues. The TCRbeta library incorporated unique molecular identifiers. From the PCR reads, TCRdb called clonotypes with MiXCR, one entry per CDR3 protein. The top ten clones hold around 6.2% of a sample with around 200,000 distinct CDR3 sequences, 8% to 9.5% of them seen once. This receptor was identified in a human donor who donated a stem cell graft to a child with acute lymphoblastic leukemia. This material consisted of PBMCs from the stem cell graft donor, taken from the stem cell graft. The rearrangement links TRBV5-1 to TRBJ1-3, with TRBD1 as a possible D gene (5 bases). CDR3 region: CASSLDPGPDTIYF. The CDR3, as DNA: TGCGCCAGCAGCTTGGATCCGGGGCCGGACACCATATATTTT.